The clone carrying this T cell receptor beta chain was counted once. Original data processing: Scientists estimated how many nucleated cells there were by amplifying reference gene primers. Produced via immunoSEQ multiplex PCR; TCRdb's table is partial and in-frame only. Clone size and V and J calls were adopted from that table, with D and trimming inferred from the DNA. The table shows around 170,000 clones, with 80% to 90% occurring only once. This sample was taken from a study of blood T cell repertoires in COVID-19. The wider study: Samples of COVID-19 (acute and convalescent) were obtained from the United States, Italy and Spain. PBMCs, B-cell-depleted T cells, or T cells were the source of the cDNA or gDNA that made up the material.

CDR1 and CDR2 (germline): MDHEN, SYDVKM. The J segment lost 3 bases and the V segment lost 8 bases, leaving 13 bases of the junction unmatched. This CDR3 spans 16 amino acids. The J gene is TRBJ1-3, the V gene TRBV28; 7 bases fit TRBD1. The sequence was collected from a middle-aged man with active or convalescent COVID-19. Sequencing was performed on peripheral blood. The CDR3 loop is CASSFEGAASGNTIYF. Written as DNA, the CDR3 is TGTGCCAGCTCCTTCGAGGGGGCCGCGAGTGGAAACACCATATATTTT. Combining the CDR3 with reference TRBV28 and TRBJ1-3 gives the whole variable domain DVKVTQSSRYLVKRTGEKVFLECVQDMDHENMFWYRQDPGLGLRLIYFSYDVKMKEKGDIPEGYSVSREKKERFSLILESASTNQTSMYLCASSFEGAASGNTIYFGEGSWLTVV.